This T cell receptor (beta chain) was found in a study of cytomegalovirus exposure and HLA in healthy donors. PCR was performed using 60 Vbeta and 13 Jbeta primers. The method was immunoSEQ multiplex PCR; TCRdb's version includes in-frame clones alone and lacks a portion of them. Counted here are fewer than 200,000 clones, 75% to 80% occurring once; the ten biggest clones make up 0.85% to 1%. General observations from the study: It was around 160 TCR beta chains that were listed as cytomegalovirus-associated.

Germline assignment: CDR1 SGDLS and CDR2 YYNGEE. This CDR3 has 13 amino acids. V was shortened by 2 bases and J by 3 bases, with 8 bases between the two germline ends. Details on this clone: Its antigen is unknown. The same CDR3 arises from other DNA sequences in this sample as well.

This clonotype was sampled from a woman between 50 and 59 years old in good health and CMV-seropositive. The sample consisted of PBMCs. This chain joins TRBV9 and TRBJ1-1; D may be TRBD1 (5 bases). The CDR3 spells CASSVGGDTEAFF. The CDR3 DNA reads TGTGCCAGCAGCGTCGGGGGGGACACTGAAGCTTTCTTT.